This TCR beta chain was captured by sequencing in a study of cytomegalovirus exposure and HLA in healthy donors. Study in general: HLA-typed donors were the source of about 85 million unique TCRs held in an early data release. The study's findings and limits: What TCR beta sequences reportedly achieved was accurate prediction of HLA-A and HLA-B alleles in most subjects. In a later analysis, V- and J-gene trimming of beta chains associated with a DCLRE1C missense variant, replicated independently.

The PCR contained 60 Vbeta and 13 Jbeta primers. Authors' processing steps: Later work found 80 million or so unique TCR beta chains, with roughly 11 million shared. The repertoire was sequenced with immunoSEQ multiplex PCR; TCRdb's copy has only in-frame clones and lacks some. V, J and clone size are taken as reported in that table, and D and trimming were inferred from the DNA itself. The sample shows roughly 100,000 clones, under 85% of them seen only once. CDR1 is MNHNY and CDR2 is SVGAGI in the germline V gene (reference sequence). The junction had 8 bases not matched to a gene; V was cut back by 6 bases and J by 5 bases. CDR3 length equals 15 residues. Regarding this clone: Antigen: not known.

Sequencing input: PBMCs. The chain combines TRBV6-6 with TRBJ1-3; 9 nucleotides align to TRBD1. The TCR sequence derives from a woman aged 40-49 years in good health and CMV-seropositive. Here the CDR3 reads CASRHTGGPRNTIYF. The CDR3 DNA reads TGTGCCAGCAGGCATACAGGGGGCCCGCGAAACACCATATATTTT.